These 9 T cell receptor beta chains were all obtained from the same sample, sequenced in a study of blood T cells in healthy people across ages. Sample-barcoded 5' priming and a J-beta primer mix drove a second PCR of roughly 7 to 11 cycles. TCRdb ran MiXCR on the 5' RACE reads and lists one entry per CDR3 protein. This sample has around 1.1 million distinct CDR3 sequences, with 35% to 40% found just once. Sequencing was performed on blood. All receptors come from a man younger than 35 in good health.

This clonotype was picked up a small number of times. At one end, the junction sequence differs from germline, possibly due to a read error. The genes are TRBV7-2 and TRBJ1-4; weak D call: TRBD1 (5 bases). The end of the DNA is better explained by TRBJ2-2, so the J call may be wrong. CDR1 and CDR2 from the germline V gene are SGHTA and FQGNSA. This CDR3 spans 15 amino acids. CDR3 amino acids: CAGSPQGILTGELFF. CDR3 nucleotide sequence: TGTGCCGGCAGCCCTCAGGGCATCCTCACCGGGGAGCTGTTTTTT.

With regard to this clonotype: An end of the junction differs from the germline gene, which may be a read error. This chain connects TRBV7-9 to TRBJ1-2; 7 bases are shared with TRBD1. CDR3 length: 14 amino acids. CDR1 is SEHNR, CDR2 FQNEAQ, per germline (reference sequence). CDR3 DNA: TGCGCCAGCAGCCGCGAGCCGACAGGGATCGGCTACACCTTC. It encodes CASSREPTGIGYTF.

This clonotype was observed a few times. The CDR3 DNA is TGTGCCAACTCAGTTCGGAAAACAGGCTTAATATTTAATTCACCCCTCCACTTT. It codes for CANSVRKTGLIFNSPLHF. The V gene is TRBV6-1, the J gene TRBJ1-6; D might be TRBD1 (5 bases). Germline assignment: CDR1 MNHNS and CDR2 SASEGT. Trimming stripped 10 bases from V and 6 bases from J, with 28 bases between. The CDR3 extends over 18 amino acids.

There are a few counts of this clonotype. The chain employs TRBV20-1 and TRBJ2-7, with 9 bases lining up with TRBD2. Germline V gene sequence: CDR1 DFQATT, CDR2 SNEGSKA (reference sequence). The CDR3 has 13 amino acids. V was pared by 5 bases and J by 4 bases, with 6 bases of the junction left unmatched. The CDR3: CSASSGDQYEQYF. In nucleotides, the CDR3 is TGCAGTGCTTCTAGCGGGGACCAATACGAGCAGTACTTC.

The J gene is TRBJ1-5, the V gene TRBV9, with unresolved D. From germline, CDR1 is SGDLS and CDR2 YYNGEE. Trimming shortened V by 2 bases and J by 1 base, and 10 bases separated the two germline ends. The CDR3 runs 15 residues. The CDR3 nucleotides are TGTGCCAGCAGCGTGTCCGCGGGGAGCAATCAGCCCCAGCATTTT. It translates to CASSVSAGSNQPQHF.

The chain carries TRBV5-1 and TRBJ2-3, with 8 bases lining up with TRBD2. The germline V gene has CDR1 SGHRS and CDR2 YFSETQ. Trimming at V came to 6 bases and at J to 3 bases, leaving 12 bases not matched to a gene. The CDR3 sequence is 16 residues long. CDR3 residues: CASTRLSGGKTDTQYF. The CDR3 nucleotides are TGCGCCAGCACCCGACTGAGCGGGGGTAAGACAGATACGCAGTATTTT.

The sample holds many counts of this clonotype. The chain is built from TRBV27 and TRBJ2-7; 8 nucleotides match TRBD2. V trimming: 5 bases; J trimming: 2 bases; junction bases outside the gene matches: 8. Germline CDR1 is MNHEY and CDR2 is SMNVEV (reference sequence). There are 15 residues in the CDR3. The CDR3 loop reads CASSPPGGVPYEQYF. DNA for the CDR3: TGTGCCAGCAGTCCCCCCGGGGGGGTTCCCTACGAGCAGTACTTC.

This clonotype was counted many times. The chain uses TRBV7-6 and TRBJ2-1, with D unclear. The CDR3 totals 16 residues. Germline CDR1 SGHVS, CDR2 FNYEAQ. Trimming pared 1 base from V and 3 bases from J, leaving 13 bases between. The CDR3 spells CASSLEAQVLYNEQFF. CDR3 bases: TGTGCCAGCAGCTTAGAGGCCCAGGTCCTCTACAATGAGCAGTTCTTC.

This clonotype showed up just a few times. This sequence joins TRBV4-3 and TRBJ2-7; 9 nucleotides align to TRBD1. The CDR3 covers 15 residues. The V and J ends lost 3 bases and 4 bases, in that order; junction bases with no gene match: 7. CDR1 is LGHNA, CDR2 YSLEER, per germline. The CDR3 nucleotides read TGCGCCAGCAGCCATGACCCGGACAGGGGTTACGAGCAGTACTTC. Amino acid sequence: CASSHDPDRGYEQYF.